The T cell receptor beta chain under discussion was sequenced for a study of cytomegalovirus exposure and HLA in healthy donors. Study observations and caveats: Relative to the roughly 690-donor mean, N-insertions were reportedly fewer in an Asian-associated ancestry cluster in a later analysis.

Vbeta (60) and Jbeta (13) primers were used in the PCR. Method: immunoSEQ multiplex PCR; TCRdb's copy keeps in-frame clones and lacks some. The sample carries roughly 190,000 clones, roughly 77% recorded once. As for this clone: Its antigen is not known.

The sequence was obtained from a woman between 45 and 60 years old in good health and CMV-seronegative. The sequencing input was PBMCs.

The CDR3 is CASSARKWTSGTNEQFF. The CDR3, as DNA: TGTGCCAGTAGTGCGCGCAAATGGACTAGCGGGACCAATGAGCAGTTCTTC. The chain has TRBV19 and TRBJ2-1, with 12 bases that match TRBD2. CDR1 LNHDA and CDR2 SQIVND come from the germline V gene (reference sequence). Trimming removed 5 bases from V and 6 bases from J; junction bases left unmatched: 11. This CDR3 comprises 17 residues.